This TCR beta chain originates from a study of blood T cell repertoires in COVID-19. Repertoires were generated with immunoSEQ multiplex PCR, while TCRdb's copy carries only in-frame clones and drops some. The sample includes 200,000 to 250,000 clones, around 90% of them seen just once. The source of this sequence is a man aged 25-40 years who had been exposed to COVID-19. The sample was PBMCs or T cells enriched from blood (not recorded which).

The chain's CDR3 is CASSRRSGEAFF. In DNA form, the CDR3 reads TGTGCCAGCAGCCGCCGCTCGGGGGAAGCTTTCTTT. The rearrangement uses TRBV27 and TRBJ1-1, with D unclear. Looked up from germline, CDR1 is MNHEY and CDR2 is SMNVEV (reference sequence). V lost 6 bases and J 8 bases, leaving 13 bases between the germline ends. The CDR3 spans 12 residues.